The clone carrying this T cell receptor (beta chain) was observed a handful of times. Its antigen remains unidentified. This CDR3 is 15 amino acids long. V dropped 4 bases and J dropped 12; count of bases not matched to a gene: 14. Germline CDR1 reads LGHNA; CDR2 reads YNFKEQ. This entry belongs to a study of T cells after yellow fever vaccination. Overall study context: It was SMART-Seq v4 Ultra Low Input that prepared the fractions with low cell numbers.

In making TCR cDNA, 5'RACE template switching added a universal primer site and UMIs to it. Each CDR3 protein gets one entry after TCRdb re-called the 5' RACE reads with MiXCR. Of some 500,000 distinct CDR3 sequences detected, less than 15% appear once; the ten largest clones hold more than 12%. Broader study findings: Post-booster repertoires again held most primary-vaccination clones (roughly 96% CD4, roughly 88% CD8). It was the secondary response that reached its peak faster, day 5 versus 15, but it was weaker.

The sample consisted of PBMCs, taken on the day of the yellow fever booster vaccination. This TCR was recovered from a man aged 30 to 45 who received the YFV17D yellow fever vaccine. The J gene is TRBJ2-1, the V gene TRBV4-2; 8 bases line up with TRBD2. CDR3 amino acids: CASSRESGSLVVQFF. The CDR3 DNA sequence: TGTGCCAGCAGCCGGGAAAGCGGGAGTTTGGTCGTGCAGTTCTTC.